This is a list of T cell receptor beta chains from one sample in a study of blood T cell repertoires in COVID-19. Assay: immunoSEQ multiplex PCR; the TCRdb copy retains only in-frame clones and omits some. This sample has 150,000 to 200,000 clones, with about nine tenths found just once. The sequenced material came from peripheral blood. The source is a man between 18 and 35 years old who had recovered from COVID-19. Each CDR3 is given with its conserved first and last residue. A D gene is named only where the DNA matches it firmly. The listing skips clone size in some rows; elsewhere it reads once, few, many or a size class.

v_call,clone_size,j_call,d_call,cdr3_nt,cdr3_aa
TRBV10-3,.,TRBJ2-7,.,TGTGCCATCAGGGGGACCTCGGGGGTCTACGAGCAGTACTTC,CAIRGTSGVYEQYF
TRBV5-6,.,TRBJ2-7,TRBD1,TGTGCCAGCAGCGCCCGGACAGGGTTGAGCGAGCAGTACTTC,CASSARTGLSEQYF
TRBV28,.,TRBJ2-7,.,TGTGCCAGCAGTTTGGGAGGCTCCAACTACGAGCAGTACTTC,CASSLGGSNYEQYF
TRBV6-1,.,TRBJ2-7,.,TGTGCCAGCAGTGATCCGGGGGAGCGCACCTACGAGCAGTACTTC,CASSDPGERTYEQYF
TRBV5-1,.,TRBJ2-7,.,TGCGCCAGCAGAGGGCTAGCGTCCGACTACGAGCAGTACTTC,CASRGLASDYEQYF
TRBV30,.,TRBJ2-7,TRBD2,TGTGCCTGGTCGGCGGGGGGCGCGAACGAGCAGTACTTC,CAWSAGGANEQYF
TRBV5-1,.,TRBJ2-2,TRBD1,TGCGCCAGCAGCCAGACATGGACAGGGGATTTTAGCACCGGGGAGCTGTTTTTT,CASSQTWTGDFSTGELFF
TRBV21-1,.,TRBJ1-6,.,TGTGCCAGCAGCAAACACGGTCCAGGGGTTGGAAATAATTCACCCCTCCACTTT,CASSKHGPGVGNNSPLHF
TRBV9,once,TRBJ2-3,.,TGTGCCAGCAGCGTAAGGGGACTTTTTGGCGATACGCAGTATTTT,CASSVRGLFGDTQYF
TRBV19,.,TRBJ2-7,.,TGTGCCAGTAGTACAGCGCGCGAGCAGTACTTC,CASSTAREQYF
TRBV5-1,.,TRBJ2-1,.,TGCGCCAGCAGCTGGGGGGACAATGAGCAGTTCTTC,CASSWGDNEQFF
TRBV5-1,.,TRBJ1-3,.,TGCGCCAGCAGCTTGCAGTCCCCGGGGGAAGGAAACACCATATATTTT,CASSLQSPGEGNTIYF
TRBV7-6,.,TRBJ2-3,TRBD2,TGTGCCAGCAGCTTAGCGCCAGCGGGAGGAACCAGGGGCGGCACAGATACGCAGTATTTT,CASSLAPAGGTRGGTDTQYF
TRBV5-1,.,TRBJ1-2,.,TGCGCCAGCAGCTTGGCCCCAGGGAGGGATGGCTACACCTTC,CASSLAPGRDGYTF
TRBV5-4,.,TRBJ2-3,TRBD2,TGTGCCAGCAGCTCGACTAGCGGGAGTACCGCAGATACGCAGTATTTT,CASSSTSGSTADTQYF
TRBV7-2,.,TRBJ2-1,.,TGTGCCAGCAGCACCCTCCGTAGCGGATCATACAATGAGCAGTTCTTC,CASSTLRSGSYNEQFF
TRBV11-2,.,TRBJ2-1,.,TGTGCCAGCAGCCCCCGGGGGAACAATGAGCAGTTCTTC,CASSPRGNNEQFF
TRBV5-1,.,TRBJ2-2,.,TGCGCCAGCAGCTTGTTAGCGGCGAACACCGGGGAGCTGTTTTTT,CASSLLAANTGELFF
TRBV5-4,.,TRBJ2-7,TRBD2,TGTGCCAGCAGCTCCGGGACTAGCGGGAGGGCCTACGTGCACGAGCAGTACTTC,CASSSGTSGRAYVHEQYF
TRBV2,.,TRBJ2-7,.,TGTGCCAGCAGGGGTGGGCTACATTCCTACGAGCAGTACTTC,CASRGGLHSYEQYF
TRBV2,.,TRBJ1-1,.,TGTGCCAGCACACGGGTGAACACTGAAGCTTTCTTT,CASTRVNTEAFF
TRBV6-5,.,TRBJ2-7,.,TGTGCCAGCAGGGGCTGGGGCCGCCAATACGAGCAGTACTTC,CASRGWGRQYEQYF
TRBV6-1,once,TRBJ1-5,.,TGTGCCAGCAGTGAAGCGGGGGGTCAGCATCAGCCCCAGCATTTT,CASSEAGGQHQPQHF
TRBV28,.,TRBJ1-4,.,TGTGCCAGCAGTTTTTCGGGATCTCGAGAAAAACTGTTTTTT,CASSFSGSREKLFF
TRBV7-3,.,TRBJ2-1,TRBD2,TGTGCCAGCAGCGCGGCGGGGGGCCACCACAATGAGCAGTTCTTC,CASSAAGGHHNEQFF
TRBV28,.,TRBJ2-7,TRBD1,TGTGCCAGCAGTCCAGGACAGGGGGGCTACGAGCAGTACTTC,CASSPGQGGYEQYF
TRBV7-2,.,TRBJ1-1,TRBD1,TGTGCCAGCAGCCCGGGACAGGGGCACACTGAAGCTTTCTTT,CASSPGQGHTEAFF
TRBV28,.,TRBJ2-7,TRBD1,TGTGCCAGCAGTGGGACAGGCAGGAGCTCCTACGAGCAGTACTTC,CASSGTGRSSYEQYF
TRBV7-2,.,TRBJ1-5,TRBD1,TGTGCCAGCAGCTTCAAGGGGGCAAGTCAGCCCCAGCATTTT,CASSFKGASQPQHF
TRBV7-2,.,TRBJ1-1,.,TGTGCCAGCAGCTCTGACACCTACCTCACTGAAGCTTTCTTT,CASSSDTYLTEAFF
TRBV2,.,TRBJ2-3,.,TGTGCCAGCAGCTCAACTAGAAGCGCAGATACGCAGTATTTT,CASSSTRSADTQYF
TRBV27,.,TRBJ2-7,TRBD2,TGTGCCAGCAGTGCCCTATCTAGCGGAGCGAGCTCCTACGAGCAGTACTTC,CASSALSSGASSYEQYF
TRBV3-1/TRBV3-2,few,TRBJ1-1,TRBD1,TGTGCCAGCAAACTACAGGGGGAAGCTTTCTTT,CASKLQGEAFF
TRBV10-2,.,TRBJ1-5,TRBD1,TGCGCCAGCAGTGAGTCCGGCGGGACAGGGGGCAACCAGCCCCAGCATTTT,CASSESGGTGGNQPQHF
TRBV10-3,.,TRBJ2-1,TRBD2,TGTGCCATCAGTGAGTCGAATAGCGGGAGTTGGAATGAGCAGTTCTTC,CAISESNSGSWNEQFF
TRBV19,.,TRBJ2-7,.,TGTGCCAGTAGTATAGGGGGAGAGAAAAACTACGAGCAGTACTTC,CASSIGGEKNYEQYF
TRBV10-3,.,TRBJ2-2,.,TGTGCCATCAGTTTTAAGGAGGGGGCCACCGGGGAGCTGTTTTTT,CAISFKEGATGELFF
TRBV7-2,few,TRBJ2-7,.,TGTGCCAGCAGCTCCTCCGGGACACCTAGGAAGCAGTACTTC,CASSSSGTPRKQYF
TRBV28,.,TRBJ2-3,TRBD2,TGTGCCAGCAGTTGGCTAGCGGGAGGTACAGATACGCAGTATTTT,CASSWLAGGTDTQYF
TRBV4-3,.,TRBJ1-3,.,TGCGCCAGCAGCCAGGGACTCGGCACTCGAAACACCATATATTTT,CASSQGLGTRNTIYF
TRBV11-2,.,TRBJ2-7,TRBD2,TGTGCCAGCAGCTTAGACTGGCGGGAGGAACTAGGTCAGTACTTC,CASSLDWREELGQYF
TRBV6-5,.,TRBJ2-5,.,TGTGCCAGCAGTTACTCGTCGTCAGGCCAAGAGACCCAGTACTTC,CASSYSSSGQETQYF
TRBV7-9,.,TRBJ2-1,.,TGTGCCAGCAGCTTAGGGTTACGGTACAATGAGCAGTTCTTC,CASSLGLRYNEQFF
TRBV3-1/TRBV3-2,.,TRBJ2-5,TRBD2,TGTGCCAGCAGCCATCCTGGGACTAGCGGGAGTATTGAGACCCAGTACTTC,CASSHPGTSGSIETQYF
TRBV28,.,TRBJ2-5,TRBD2,TGTGCCAGCAGTCCATTCGAGCGGGACTCACAGACCCAGTACTTC,CASSPFERDSQTQYF